The 9 T cell receptor beta chains in this list originate from one sample, sequenced in a study of T cells in Graves' hyperthyroidism and ophthalmopathy (dated by TCRdb to about 2019). Libraries were prepared through multiplex PCR. Instrument used: Illumina HiSeq 2000. Amplification of TCR beta CDR3 regions was carried out from RNA transcripts. The TCR CDR3 was subjected to a first round of RT-PCR using the HTBI primer set and the Qiagen OneStep RT-PCR kit. The raw public data were reprocessed by TCRdb itself: fastp quality trimming at Q25, MiXCR clonotype calling, in-frame beta chains only. When rows share a CDR3 protein, they turn into one entry using the most common DNA and genes. The table for this sample lists hundreds of thousands of distinct CDR3 sequences; roughly 14% of them were counted only once. More than 4.5% of the sample is taken by the ten largest. Specimen: blood. Source of these receptors: a woman in her thirties with Graves' hyperthyroidism that later progressed to Graves' ophthalmopathy.

The V gene is TRBV15, the J gene TRBJ1-2; D not certain. Trimming cost V 4 bases and J 5 bases, with 14 bases left between them. Germline V lookup: CDR1 LNHNV, CDR2 YYDKDF (reference sequence). This CDR3 spans 14 amino acids. The CDR3 sequence is CATSTRETQYGYTF. As DNA, the CDR3 is TGTGCCACCAGCACCCGGGAAACCCAATATGGCTACACCTTC.

A few counts support this clonotype. This chain links TRBV10-3 with TRBJ2-7, with a weak D call TRBD2 (5 bases). Germline V gene lookup returns CDR1 ENHRY and CDR2 SYGVKD. Trimming removed 4 bases at V and 4 bases at J, with 11 bases between. The length of the CDR3 is 13 residues. CDR3 residues: CAISARGSYEQYF. As DNA, the CDR3 is TGTGCCATCAGTGCACGGGGAAGTTACGAGCAGTACTTC.

V usage is TRBV9 and J usage is TRBJ2-7; TRBD1 aligns across 8 bases. The V gene's germline CDR1 is SGDLS and CDR2 YYNGEE. V shed 0 bases and J 3 bases; nucleotides not matched to a gene: 5. The CDR3 has 15 residues. The CDR3 DNA reads as TGTGCCAGCAGCGTAGGGCAGGGGGCTGTCTACGAGCAGTACTTC. It translates to CASSVGQGAVYEQYF.

V usage is TRBV29-1 and J usage is TRBJ2-3, with a weak D call TRBD2 (6 bases). There are 14 residues in the CDR3. The V end lost 7 bases, the J end lost 6 bases, and 20 bases lay between the germline ends. Germline CDR1 and CDR2: SQVTM and ANQGSEA. The DNA of the CDR3 is TGCAGCGCCACCCCGGCGGGTGCGGGGGATACGCAGTATTTT. Its translation is CSATPAGAGDTQYF.

This clonotype has just a few counts. This chain joins TRBV6-1 and TRBJ2-5, with 8 bases matching TRBD1. V lost 7 bases and J lost 5; bases outside the gene matches: 9. CDR3 length: 14 residues. Germline V gene sequence: CDR1 MNHNS, CDR2 SASEGT. In nucleotides, the CDR3 is TGTGCCAGCAACCGACAGGGGTCCAGGGAGACCCAGTACTTC. Amino acid sequence: CASNRQGSRETQYF.

This clonotype has a count of ten or more. The rearrangement links TRBV27 to TRBJ2-1, with D possibly being TRBD2 (5 bases). CDR1 is MNHEY and CDR2 is SMNVEV in the germline V gene (reference sequence). V was cut by 2 bases and J by 0 bases, with 11 bases left in between. This CDR3 has 16 residues. CDR3 in amino acids: CASSLLPEGSYNEQFF. DNA of the CDR3: TGTGCCAGCAGTTTACTCCCTGAGGGCTCCTACAATGAGCAGTTCTTC.

There are many counts of this clonotype. This chain connects TRBV5-1 to TRBJ1-1; D uncertain. Trimming cost V 2 bases and J 10 bases, with 18 bases left between them. Germline V gives CDR1 SGHRS, CDR2 YFSETQ. The CDR3 has 14 residues. CDR3 sequence reads: CASSFGRGEETAFF. The CDR3 nucleotides read TGCGCCAGCAGCTTCGGGCGAGGTGAGGAGACAGCTTTCTTT.

V usage is TRBV6-1 and J usage is TRBJ2-1; D may be TRBD2 (5 bases). This CDR3 spans 14 amino acids. Germline CDR1 and CDR2: MNHNS and SASEGT. V lost 2 bases and J lost 4, with 9 bases in between. The CDR3 loop reads CASSEMTNYNEQFF. The CDR3 region has the DNA TGTGCCAGCAGTGAAATGACTAATTACAATGAGCAGTTCTTC.

This clonotype was found many times. V usage is TRBV6-1 and J usage is TRBJ2-2, with unresolved D. This CDR3 region has 14 residues. V lost 6 bases and J 2 bases, leaving 10 bases between the germline ends. Germline CDR1 is MNHNS and CDR2 is SASEGT. CDR3 sequence: CASRSPENTGELFF. Here the CDR3 DNA reads TGTGCCAGCAGGTCACCAGAAAACACCGGGGAGCTGTTTTTT.